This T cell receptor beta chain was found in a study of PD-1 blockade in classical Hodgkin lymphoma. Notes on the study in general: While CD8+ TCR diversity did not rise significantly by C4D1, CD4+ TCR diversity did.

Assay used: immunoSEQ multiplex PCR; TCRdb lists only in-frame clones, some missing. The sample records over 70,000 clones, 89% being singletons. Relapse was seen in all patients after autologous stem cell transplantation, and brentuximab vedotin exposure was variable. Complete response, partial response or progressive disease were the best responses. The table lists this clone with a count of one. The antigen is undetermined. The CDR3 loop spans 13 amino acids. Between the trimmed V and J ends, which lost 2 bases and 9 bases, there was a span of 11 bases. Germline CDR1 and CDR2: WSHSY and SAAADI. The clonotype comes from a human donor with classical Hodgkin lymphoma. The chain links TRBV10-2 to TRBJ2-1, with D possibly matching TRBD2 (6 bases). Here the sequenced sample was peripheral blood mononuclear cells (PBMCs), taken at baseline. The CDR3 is CASSERLVSEQFF. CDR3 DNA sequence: TGCGCCAGCAGTGAGAGACTAGTCAGTGAGCAGTTCTTC.